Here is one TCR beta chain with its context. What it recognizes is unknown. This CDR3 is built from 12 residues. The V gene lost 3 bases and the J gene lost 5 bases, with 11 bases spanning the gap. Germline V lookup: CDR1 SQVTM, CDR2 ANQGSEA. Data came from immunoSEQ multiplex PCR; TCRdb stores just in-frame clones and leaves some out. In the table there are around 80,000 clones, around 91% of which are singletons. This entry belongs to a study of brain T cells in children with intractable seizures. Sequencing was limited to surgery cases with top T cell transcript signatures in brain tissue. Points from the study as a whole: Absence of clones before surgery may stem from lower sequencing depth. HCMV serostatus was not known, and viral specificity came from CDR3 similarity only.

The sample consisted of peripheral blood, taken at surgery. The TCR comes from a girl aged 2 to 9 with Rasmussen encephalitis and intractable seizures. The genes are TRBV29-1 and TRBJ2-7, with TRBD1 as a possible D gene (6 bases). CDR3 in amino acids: CSVEGRGHEQYF. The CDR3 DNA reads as TGCAGCGTTGAGGGCAGGGGCCACGAGCAGTACTTC.